The clone carrying this TCR beta chain turned up a few times. Its antigen is still unknown. TCRbeta library preparation incorporated unique molecular identifiers. TCRdb redid the calling of the PCR reads with MiXCR, one entry per CDR3 protein. The table records about 980,000 distinct CDR3 sequences, roughly 29% of them present only once. This sample stems from a study of T-cell reconstitution after alpha-beta-depleted transplantation in children. General study points: The origin of high day-60 TCRbeta diversity in some patients lay in surviving recipient T cells and thymic progenitors. At around two months after transplant, the alpha-beta T cells were reportedly derived from several hundred expanded clones that came from non-depleted graft cells. At the one-year point after transplant, T-cell counts and TCRbeta diversity were found to come mostly from T cells that had been newly produced.

This specimen was PBMCs, mostly from graft donor cells, taken 360 days after TCRalphabeta/CD19-depleted stem cell transplant. The receptor was isolated from a boy less than two years old who had a stem cell transplant for SCID, so the T cells may come from the graft donor.

CDR3 residues: CSARDSRPEAFF. The CDR3 DNA reads as TGCAGTGCTAGAGATTCCAGGCCTGAAGCTTTCTTT. The chain joins TRBV20-1 to TRBJ1-1; D is uncertain. Germline values: CDR1 DFQATT, CDR2 SNEGSKA (reference sequence). The CDR3 totals 12 residues. V lost 0 bases and J 6 bases, leaving 8 bases between the germline ends.